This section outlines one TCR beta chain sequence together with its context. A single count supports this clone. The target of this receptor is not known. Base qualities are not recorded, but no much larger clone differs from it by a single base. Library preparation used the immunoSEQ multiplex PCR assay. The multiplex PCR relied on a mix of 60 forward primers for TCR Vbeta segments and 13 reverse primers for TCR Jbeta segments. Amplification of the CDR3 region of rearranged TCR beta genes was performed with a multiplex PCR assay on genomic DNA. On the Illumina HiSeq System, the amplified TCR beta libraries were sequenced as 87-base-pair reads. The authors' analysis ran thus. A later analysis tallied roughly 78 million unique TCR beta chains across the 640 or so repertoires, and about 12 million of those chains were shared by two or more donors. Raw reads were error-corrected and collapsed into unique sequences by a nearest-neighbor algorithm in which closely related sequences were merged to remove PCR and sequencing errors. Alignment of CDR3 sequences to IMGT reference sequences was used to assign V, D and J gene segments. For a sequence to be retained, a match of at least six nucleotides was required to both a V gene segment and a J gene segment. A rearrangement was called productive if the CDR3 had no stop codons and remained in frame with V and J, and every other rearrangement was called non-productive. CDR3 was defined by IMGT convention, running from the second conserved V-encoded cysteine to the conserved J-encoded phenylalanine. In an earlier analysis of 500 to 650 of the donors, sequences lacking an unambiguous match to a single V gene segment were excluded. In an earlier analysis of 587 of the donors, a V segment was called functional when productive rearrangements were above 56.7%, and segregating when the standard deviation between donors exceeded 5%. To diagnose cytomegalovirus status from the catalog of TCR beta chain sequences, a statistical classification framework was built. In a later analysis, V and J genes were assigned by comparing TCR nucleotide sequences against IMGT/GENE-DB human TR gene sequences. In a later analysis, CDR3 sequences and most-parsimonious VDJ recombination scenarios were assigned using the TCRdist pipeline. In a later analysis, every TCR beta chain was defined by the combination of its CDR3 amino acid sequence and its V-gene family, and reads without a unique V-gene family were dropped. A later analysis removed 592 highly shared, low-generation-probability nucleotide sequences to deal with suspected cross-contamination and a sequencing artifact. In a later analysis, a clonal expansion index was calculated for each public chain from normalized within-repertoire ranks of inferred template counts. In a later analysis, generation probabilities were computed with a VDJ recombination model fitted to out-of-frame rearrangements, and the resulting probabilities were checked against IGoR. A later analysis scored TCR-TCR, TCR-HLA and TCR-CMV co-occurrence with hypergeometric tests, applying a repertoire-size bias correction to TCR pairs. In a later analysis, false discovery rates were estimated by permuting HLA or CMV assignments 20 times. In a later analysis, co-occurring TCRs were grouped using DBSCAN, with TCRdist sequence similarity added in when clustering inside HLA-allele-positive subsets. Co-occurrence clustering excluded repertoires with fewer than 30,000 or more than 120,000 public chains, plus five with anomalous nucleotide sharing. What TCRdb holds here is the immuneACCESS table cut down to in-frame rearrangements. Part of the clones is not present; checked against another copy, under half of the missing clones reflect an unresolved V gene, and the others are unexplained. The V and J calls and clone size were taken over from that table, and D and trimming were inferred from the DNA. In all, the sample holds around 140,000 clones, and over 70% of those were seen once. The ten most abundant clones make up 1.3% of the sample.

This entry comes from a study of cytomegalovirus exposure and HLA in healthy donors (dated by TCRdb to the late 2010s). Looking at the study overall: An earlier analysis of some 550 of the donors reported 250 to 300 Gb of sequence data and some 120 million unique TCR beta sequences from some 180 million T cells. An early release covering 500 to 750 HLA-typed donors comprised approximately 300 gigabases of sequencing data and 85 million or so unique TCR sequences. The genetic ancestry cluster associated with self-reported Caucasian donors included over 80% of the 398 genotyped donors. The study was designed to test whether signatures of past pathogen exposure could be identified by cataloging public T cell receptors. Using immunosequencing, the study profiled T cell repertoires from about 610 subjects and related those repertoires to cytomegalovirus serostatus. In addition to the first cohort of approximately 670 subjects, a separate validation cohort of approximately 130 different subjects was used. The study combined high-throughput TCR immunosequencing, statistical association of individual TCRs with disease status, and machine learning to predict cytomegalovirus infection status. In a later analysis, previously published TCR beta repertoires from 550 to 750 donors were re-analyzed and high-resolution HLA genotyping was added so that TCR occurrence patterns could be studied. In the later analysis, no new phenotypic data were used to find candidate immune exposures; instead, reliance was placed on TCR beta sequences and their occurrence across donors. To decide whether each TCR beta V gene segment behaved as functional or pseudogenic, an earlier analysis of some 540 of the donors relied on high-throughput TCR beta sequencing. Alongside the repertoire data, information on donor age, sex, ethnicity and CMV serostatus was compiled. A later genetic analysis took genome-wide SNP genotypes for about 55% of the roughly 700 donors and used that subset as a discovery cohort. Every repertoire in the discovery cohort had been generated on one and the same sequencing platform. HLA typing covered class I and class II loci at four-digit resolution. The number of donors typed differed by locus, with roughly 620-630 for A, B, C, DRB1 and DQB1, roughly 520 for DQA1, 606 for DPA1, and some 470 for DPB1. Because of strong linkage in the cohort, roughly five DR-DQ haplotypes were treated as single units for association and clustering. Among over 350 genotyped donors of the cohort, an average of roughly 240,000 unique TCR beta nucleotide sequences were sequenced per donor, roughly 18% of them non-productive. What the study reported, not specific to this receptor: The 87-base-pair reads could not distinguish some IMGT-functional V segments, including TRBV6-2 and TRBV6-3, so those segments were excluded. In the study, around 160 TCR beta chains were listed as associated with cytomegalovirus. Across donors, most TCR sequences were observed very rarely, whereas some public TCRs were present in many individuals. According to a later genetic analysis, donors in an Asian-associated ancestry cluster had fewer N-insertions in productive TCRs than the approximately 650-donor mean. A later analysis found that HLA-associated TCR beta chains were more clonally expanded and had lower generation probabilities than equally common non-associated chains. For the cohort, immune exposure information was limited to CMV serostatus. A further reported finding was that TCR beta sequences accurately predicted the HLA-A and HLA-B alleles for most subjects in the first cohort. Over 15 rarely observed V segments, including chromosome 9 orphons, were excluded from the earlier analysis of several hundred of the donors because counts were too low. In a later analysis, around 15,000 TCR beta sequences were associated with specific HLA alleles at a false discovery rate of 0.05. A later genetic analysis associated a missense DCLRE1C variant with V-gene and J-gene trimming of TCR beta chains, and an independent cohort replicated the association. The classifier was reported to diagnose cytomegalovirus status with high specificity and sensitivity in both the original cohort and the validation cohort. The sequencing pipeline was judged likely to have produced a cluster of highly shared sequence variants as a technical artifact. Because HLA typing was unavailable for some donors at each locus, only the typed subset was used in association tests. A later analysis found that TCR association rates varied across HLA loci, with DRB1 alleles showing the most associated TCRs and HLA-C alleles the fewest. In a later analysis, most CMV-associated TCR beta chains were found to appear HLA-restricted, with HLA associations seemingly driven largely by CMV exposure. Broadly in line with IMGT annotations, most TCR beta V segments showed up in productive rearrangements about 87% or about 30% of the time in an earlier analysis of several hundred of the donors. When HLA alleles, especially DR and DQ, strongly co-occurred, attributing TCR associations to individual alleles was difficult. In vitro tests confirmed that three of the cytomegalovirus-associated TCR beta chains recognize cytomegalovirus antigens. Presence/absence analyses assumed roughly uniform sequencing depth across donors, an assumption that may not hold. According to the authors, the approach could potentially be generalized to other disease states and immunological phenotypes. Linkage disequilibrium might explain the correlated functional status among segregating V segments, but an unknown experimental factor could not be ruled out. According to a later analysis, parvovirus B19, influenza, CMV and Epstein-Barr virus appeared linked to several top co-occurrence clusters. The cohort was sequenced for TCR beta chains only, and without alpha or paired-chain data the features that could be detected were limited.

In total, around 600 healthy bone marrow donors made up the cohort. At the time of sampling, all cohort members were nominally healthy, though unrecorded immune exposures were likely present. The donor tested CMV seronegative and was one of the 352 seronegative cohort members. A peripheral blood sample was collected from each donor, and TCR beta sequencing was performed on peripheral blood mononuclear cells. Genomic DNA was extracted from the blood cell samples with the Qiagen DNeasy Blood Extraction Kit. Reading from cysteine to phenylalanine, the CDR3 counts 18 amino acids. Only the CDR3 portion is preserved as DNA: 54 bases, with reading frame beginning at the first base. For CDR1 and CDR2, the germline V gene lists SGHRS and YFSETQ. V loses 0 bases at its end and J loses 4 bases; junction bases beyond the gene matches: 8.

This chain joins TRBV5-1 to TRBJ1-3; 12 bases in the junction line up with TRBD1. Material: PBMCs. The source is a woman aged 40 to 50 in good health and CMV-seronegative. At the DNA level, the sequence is TGCGCCAGCAGCTTGGCCCCGGGACAGGGGGCGAAAGGAAACACCATATATTTT. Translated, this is CASSLAPGQGAKGNTIYF.